This TCR beta chain was sequenced for a study of beta chain features in type 1 diabetes (dated 2018 in TCRdb). A note on the overall study: No differences in mean age, gender distribution, total cell number or subset yield were found between patients and healthy donors. A total of around 110,000,000 sorted cells were examined across all samples, and RNA yield correlated strongly with the number of cells per subset. The study compared TCRB repertoires of sorted circulating CD4+ T cell subsets between recently diagnosed type 1 diabetes patients and matched healthy donors. Regulatory and stem cell-like memory subsets were isolated from only 8 patients and about 8 healthy donors, whereas naive and central memory subsets came from all 28 donors.

The entire isolated RNA was reverse transcribed using the High Capacity cDNA Reverse Transcription Kit, and thus expressed TCRB transcripts were sequenced. Deep immunoSEQ sequencing was applied to naive, central memory and regulatory T cell samples, giving an average of around 3.8 million total reads per sample. After sorted cells were lysed in RLT buffer, RNA was extracted with DNase-treated RNeasy Micro or Mini kits, with the choice depending on cell number. Each cell subset was processed on its own to prevent cross-contamination, while patient and healthy donor samples were processed together. Using the immunoSEQ multiplex PCR, TCRB sequences were amplified from cDNA into 87-bp fragments spanning the CDR3 region. Amplicons were sequenced on the Illumina HiSeq platform. In the paper's pipeline: Synthetic template baselines were used to correct PCR bias computationally, reads within Hamming distance 2 were collapsed together, and singletons that could not be merged were discarded. Reads were aligned against IMGT to assign V, D and J genes, CDR3 length and insertions or deletions at six rearrangement sites. Clonotype counts were normalized to sorted cell number within each subset before computing true diversity and Gini coefficients with the tcR R package. The overlap coefficient, calculated on TCRB nucleotide sequences, was used to quantify repertoire sharing. Out-of-frame TCRB sequences from naive cells were analyzed to stand in for the pre-selection repertoire. Not all clones reach the TCRdb copy of this immuneACCESS table, which keeps in-frame sequences only. Checked studies attribute under half of the gap to unresolved V genes and leave the rest unexplained. V and J calls and clone size come straight from that table; D and trimming were deduced from the DNA. This sample lists 350,000 to 450,000 clones; approximately 15% were detected once. 0.035% to 0.04% of the sample is taken by the ten largest.

What the study reported, not specific to this receptor: Naive, central memory and regulatory TCRB repertoires appeared to be more alike among patients than among healthy donors. In all four CD4+ subsets, TCRB CDR3 length was moderately but significantly shorter in type 1 diabetes patients. PCR might favor shorter templates, but patient and control samples were amplified and corrected together, so any skew would affect both groups equally. Sequencing cDNA rather than genomic DNA could over-represent highly expressing activated cells, although activation and CD3 levels did not differ between groups. Fewer insertions and more nucleotide deletions at VDJ recombination sites were observed in patients with type 1 diabetes, implying thymic rearrangement abnormalities. Only small numbers of individuals were included in the HLA sub-analyses, which left unresolved whether HLA type had any influence on TCRB rearrangement.

A single peripheral blood draw of 90 to 150 mL on average was collected from each donor into heparinised tubes. Using a panel that included CD45RO, CCR7, CD25, CD127, CD95 and CD27, naive, central memory, regulatory and stem cell-like memory CD4+ T cells were sorted on a BD FACSAria II. Every sorted population had a purity above 95%. PBMCs were separated immediately by Lymphoprep density gradient centrifugation and were stained directly, without being cultured. Samples were stained and sorted in pairs, with one healthy donor and one patient per experiment, so that batch effects were minimized. This clone appeared a few times. Its cognate antigen has yet to be identified. It has no much larger one-base neighbor in the sample; base qualities were not kept. The sequenced material came from naive CD4+ T cells from blood. This specimen's cell subset or site label, interpreted: true naive CD4+ T cells. This receptor was taken from a young man in good health.

The CDR3 reads CAWSTRRQGAGGYTF. The nucleotide sequence is TGTGCCTGGAGTACCAGACGACAGGGGGCCGGCGGCTACACCTTC. The chain employs TRBV30 and TRBJ1-2; a stretch of 10 junction bases matches TRBD1. Reading the germline V gene (reference sequence) gives CDR1 GTSNPN and CDR2 SVGIG. Compared with germline, V lacks 2 bases and J lacks 8 bases; bases without a gene match: 11. The CDR3 numbers 15 residues from cysteine through phenylalanine. Only the CDR3 portion is preserved as DNA: 45 bases, with reading frame beginning at the first base.